A single sample is the source of the 24 T cell receptor beta chains below, sequenced in a study of blood T cell repertoires in COVID-19. Only in-frame clones appear in the TCRdb table, and some are missing; sequencing was by immunoSEQ multiplex PCR. The table records about 99,000 clones, roughly 82% of them present only once. The specimen sequenced was peripheral blood. The origin of the receptors is a man aged 55-75 years with acute or convalescent COVID-19.

This chain joins TRBV7-9 and TRBJ1-5, with 8 nucleotides matching TRBD1. The CDR3 loop spans 14 amino acids. V lost 1 base and J lost 6; bases outside the gene matches: 2. CDR1 is SEHNR and CDR2 is FQNEAQ in the germline V gene (reference sequence). CDR3 sequence reads: CASSLGTGIQPQHF. CDR3 nucleotide sequence: TGTGCCAGCAGCTTAGGGACAGGGATTCAGCCCCAGCATTTT.

The V and J genes are TRBV27 and TRBJ2-7; 9 bases map to TRBD1. Germline V gives CDR1 MNHEY, CDR2 SMNVEV (reference sequence). This CDR3 comprises 15 residues. Trimming removed 5 bases from V and 3 bases from J; junction bases left unmatched: 8. The CDR3 loop reads CASSKTGGVIYEQYF. In nucleotides, the CDR3 is TGTGCCAGCAGTAAAACAGGGGGCGTCATCTACGAGCAGTACTTC.

The chain combines TRBV5-6 with TRBJ2-2; tentatively, D is TRBD2 (7 bases). Trimming removed 1 base at V and 4 bases at J, with 11 bases between. CDR1 is SGHDT, CDR2 YYEEEE, per germline. This CDR3 has 15 amino acids. CDR3 sequence: CASSLWGGSTGELFF. CDR3 DNA: TGTGCCAGCAGCTTGTGGGGGGGCTCCACCGGGGAGCTGTTTTTT.

This clone appeared a single time. V gene TRBV5-6 combines with J gene TRBJ2-3; 15 bases match TRBD2. The CDR3 length is 18 residues. From germline, CDR1 is SGHDT and CDR2 YYEEEE. V gave up 4 bases and J gave up 4 bases; unmatched junction bases: 10. CDR3 loop: CASSIGLAGGRLADTQYF. The CDR3 DNA sequence: TGTGCCAGCAGCATTGGACTAGCGGGGGGGCGTTTAGCAGATACGCAGTATTTT.

This chain links TRBV19 with TRBJ2-1; perhaps TRBD2 as D (6 bases). Looked up from germline, CDR1 is LNHDA and CDR2 is SQIVND (reference sequence). The V end was cut by 6 bases, the J end by 6 bases, with 12 bases between. The CDR3 has 13 amino acids. The CDR3 sequence is CASRRGFTNEQFF. CDR3 coding DNA: TGTGCCAGTAGGCGGGGTTTCACCAATGAGCAGTTCTTC. The complete variable domain, with remaining parts taken from reference TRBV19 and TRBJ2-1, reads DGGITQSPKYLFRKEGQNVTLSCEQNLNHDAMYWYRQDPGQGLRLIYYSQIVNDFQKGDIAEGYSVSREKKESFPLTVTSAQKNPTAFYLCASRRGFTNEQFFGPGTRLTVL.

DNA for the CDR3: TGTGCCAGCAGTGACCTCGGACTAGCGGATACGCAGTATTTT. It yields the protein CASSDLGLADTQYF. The chain has TRBV6-4 and TRBJ2-3; 9 bases are shared with TRBD2. The germline V gene has CDR1 MRHNA and CDR2 SNTAGT. V gave up 2 bases and J gave up 6 bases; unmatched junction bases: 3. This CDR3 has 14 residues.

This chain joins TRBV2 and TRBJ1-4; 7 bases are shared with TRBD1. The V and J ends lost 3 bases and 8 bases, in that order; junction bases with no gene match: 9. Germline V gives CDR1 SNHLY, CDR2 FYNNEI. The CDR3 totals 15 residues. This CDR3 is CASSDSKGAEEKLFF. DNA for the CDR3: TGTGCCAGCAGTGACAGTAAGGGGGCGGAAGAAAAACTGTTTTTT.

This clone was found once. The gene calls are TRBV3-1 (or the pseudogene TRBV3-2) and TRBJ2-5, with D possibly TRBD2 on 5 matching bases. The CDR3 has 15 amino acids. From germline, CDR1 is LGHDT and CDR2 YNNKEL (reference sequence). V lost 0 bases to trimming and J lost 5 bases, with 13 bases between them. CDR3 sequence: CASSQDRGLGETQYF. In nucleotides, the CDR3 is TGTGCCAGCAGCCAAGATCGGGGTCTTGGGGAGACCCAGTACTTC.

This sequence joins TRBV14 and TRBJ2-4; 11 bases are shared with TRBD2. Germline V gene sequence: CDR1 SGHDN, CDR2 FVKESK. V shed 8 bases, J shed 7 bases, and the junction held 1 base outside the gene matches. CDR3 length: 12 residues. The CDR3 is CASGTSGNIQYF. The CDR3 nucleotides read TGTGCCAGCGGGACTAGCGGTAACATTCAGTACTTC.

The rearrangement joins TRBV6-2 or TRBV6-3 to TRBJ1-6; D is unresolved. Trimming took off 6 bases at V and 7 bases at J, with 7 bases between the two ends. The CDR3 spans 12 residues. Per the germline V gene, CDR1 is MNHEY and CDR2 is SVGEGT. The CDR3 DNA reads TGTGCCAGCAGCGAGATGAATTCACCCCTCCACTTT. Translating it yields CASSEMNSPLHF.

V is TRBV7-8 and J is TRBJ1-1; D is ambiguous. Trimming took off 1 base at V and 0 bases at J, with 12 bases between the two ends. The CDR3 extends over 16 amino acids. Germline V CDR1 and CDR2: SGHVS, FQNEAQ. CDR3 sequence: CASSLGGRSMNTEAFF. The CDR3, as DNA: TGTGCCAGCAGCTTAGGAGGCCGGTCCATGAACACTGAAGCTTTCTTT.

V gene TRBV19 combines with J gene TRBJ2-4, with 7 positions matching TRBD1. This CDR3 is 15 amino acids long. Germline V gives CDR1 LNHDA, CDR2 SQIVND (reference sequence). The ends lost 3 bases at V and 1 base at J; junction bases unmatched: 3. CDR3 DNA sequence: TGTGCCAGTAGTATCCAGACAGGGGCCAAAAACATTCAGTACTTC. It codes for CASSIQTGAKNIQYF.

Only a few counts were recorded for this clone. This chain links TRBV9 with TRBJ2-7; no clear D. The CDR3 sequence is 14 residues long. Germline V gene sequence: CDR1 SGDLS, CDR2 YYNGEE. V lost 4 bases and J 5 bases, leaving 16 bases between the germline ends. This CDR3 reads CASSSSTFVNEQYF. The CDR3 bases are TGTGCCAGCAGCTCGAGTACGTTCGTGAACGAGCAGTACTTC.

This rearrangement joins TRBV7-2 to TRBJ2-1; D gene uncertain. The germline CDR1 and CDR2 sequences are SGHTA and FQGNSA. With 3 bases removed from V and 6 bases from J, the gap between germline ends came to 15 bases. This CDR3 region has 15 residues. The CDR3 is CASSFSHHTGNEQFF. Written as DNA, the CDR3 is TGTGCCAGCAGCTTCTCCCATCATACCGGCAATGAGCAGTTCTTC. The entire variable domain, with the rest obtained from reference TRBV7-2 and TRBJ2-1, is as follows: GAGVSQSPSNKVTEKGKDVELRCDPISGHTALYWYRQSLGQGLEFLIYFQGNSAPDKSGLPSDRFSAERTGGSVSTLTIQRTQQEDSAVYLCASSFSHHTGNEQFFGPGTRLTVL.

The V gene is TRBV4-3, the J gene TRBJ2-1; TRBD2 matches at 10 bases. CDR1 is LGHNA, CDR2 YSLEER, per germline. After removal of 3 bases from V and 0 bases from J, the junction contained 2 bases not matched to a gene. The CDR3 sequence is 16 residues long. Here the CDR3 reads CASSQASGSSYNEQFF. The CDR3 DNA sequence: TGCGCCAGCAGCCAGGCTAGCGGGAGCTCCTACAATGAGCAGTTCTTC.

This clone was seen a few times. This chain uses TRBV5-1 with TRBJ2-7; 9 positions agree with TRBD2. V shed 4 bases, J shed 0 bases, and the junction held 2 bases outside the gene matches. There are 14 residues in the CDR3. From germline, CDR1 is SGHRS and CDR2 YFSETQ. The chain's CDR3 is CASSPTSGSYEQYF. In DNA form, the CDR3 reads TGCGCCAGCAGCCCGACTAGCGGCTCCTACGAGCAGTACTTC.

The rearrangement joins TRBV7-9 to TRBJ2-3, with D possibly TRBD1 on 6 matching bases. The CDR3 has 14 residues. Germline CDR1 reads SEHNR; CDR2 reads FQNEAQ (reference sequence). V lost 3 bases and J 7 bases, leaving 14 bases between the germline ends. The DNA for the CDR3 is TGTGCCAGCAGCTTCGGACTGACAGGCTATACGCAGTATTTT. Amino acid sequence: CASSFGLTGYTQYF.

J is TRBJ1-4 and V is TRBV5-1; 8 positions match TRBD1. V was clipped by 4 bases and J by 9 bases; unmatched bases: 11. CDR1 and CDR2 (germline): SGHRS, YFSETQ. The CDR3 has 15 amino acids. This chain's CDR3 is CASSPNPGGRQKLFF. The CDR3 nucleotides are TGCGCCAGCAGCCCAAACCCAGGGGGCAGGCAAAAACTGTTTTTT.

This chain uses TRBV14 with TRBJ2-5; 11 bases agree with TRBD2. Germline values: CDR1 SGHDN, CDR2 FVKESK. V lost 1 base to trimming and J lost 2 bases; unmatched junction nucleotides: 6. The CDR3 consists of 17 residues. CDR3 DNA sequence: TGTGCCAGCAGCCAAGGAATCCTAGCGGGGGGACAAGAGACCCAGTACTTC. Translating it yields CASSQGILAGGQETQYF.

The chain carries TRBV2 and TRBJ2-5, with no clear D. The CDR3 length is 12 residues. V was trimmed by 8 bases and J by 5 bases, leaving 12 bases between them. Germline V gene data show CDR1 as SNHLY and CDR2 as FYNNEI. The CDR3 protein is CASSRLYETQYF. Written as DNA, the CDR3 is TGTGCCAGCTCTCGACTTTATGAGACCCAGTACTTC.

The rearrangement uses TRBV15 and TRBJ1-4; the D gene is possibly TRBD1 (6 bases). The CDR3 sequence is 16 residues long. CDR1 LNHNV and CDR2 YYDKDF come from the germline V gene (reference sequence). V gave up 3 bases and J gave up 0 bases, with 11 bases separating them. CDR3 residues: CATSRGHLSTNEKLFF. As DNA, the CDR3 is TGTGCCACCAGCAGGGGACACCTTTCAACTAATGAAAAACTGTTTTTT.

This chain joins TRBV6-2 or TRBV6-3 and TRBJ1-5; TRBD1 aligns across 9 bases. V was pared by 5 bases and J by 4 bases, with 9 bases of the junction left unmatched. The CDR3 has 16 residues. Germline loops: CDR1 MNHEY, CDR2 SVGEGT. CDR3 nucleotide sequence: TGTGCCAGCAGTCCCCAGGGACAGGGACGGAATCAGCCCCAGCATTTT. This gives the protein CASSPQGQGRNQPQHF.

The rearrangement links TRBV5-4 to TRBJ1-4, with 7 bases identical to TRBD1. The CDR3 is made up of 16 amino acids. From germline, CDR1 is SGHNT and CDR2 YYREEE (reference sequence). Trimming removed 5 bases from V and 5 bases from J; junction bases left unmatched: 12. The DNA for the CDR3 is TGTGCCAGCAGTGGCGGAGGGGCGGGACAGAATGAAAAACTGTTTTTT. This gives the protein CASSGGGAGQNEKLFF.

V gene TRBV15 combines with J gene TRBJ1-6, with 9 bases fitting TRBD1. The CDR3 length is 17 residues. V was clipped by 0 bases and J by 8 bases; unmatched bases: 8. Per the germline V gene, CDR1 is LNHNV and CDR2 is YYDKDF (reference sequence). The CDR3 loop reads CATSRDNRGHFDSPLHF. The CDR3 nucleotides are TGTGCCACCAGCAGAGACAACAGGGGGCATTTTGATTCACCCCTCCACTTT.